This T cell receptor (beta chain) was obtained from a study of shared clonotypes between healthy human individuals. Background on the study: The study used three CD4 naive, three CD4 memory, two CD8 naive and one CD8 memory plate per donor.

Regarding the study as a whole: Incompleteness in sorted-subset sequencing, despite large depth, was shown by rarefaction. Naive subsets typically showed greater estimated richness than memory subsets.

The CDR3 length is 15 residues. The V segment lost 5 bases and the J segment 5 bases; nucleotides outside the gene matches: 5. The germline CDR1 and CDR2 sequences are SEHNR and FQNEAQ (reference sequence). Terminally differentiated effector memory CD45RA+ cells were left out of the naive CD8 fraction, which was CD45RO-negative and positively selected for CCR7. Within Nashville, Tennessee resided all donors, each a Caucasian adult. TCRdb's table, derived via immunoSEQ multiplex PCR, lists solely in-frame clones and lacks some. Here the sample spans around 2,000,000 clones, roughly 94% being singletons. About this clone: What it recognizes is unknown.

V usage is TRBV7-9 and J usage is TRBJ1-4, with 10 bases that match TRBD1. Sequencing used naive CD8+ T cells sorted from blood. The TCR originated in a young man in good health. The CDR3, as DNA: TGTGCCAGCAGCCTTGGGACAGGGGCGAATGAAAAACTGTTTTTT. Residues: CASSLGTGANEKLFF.